The clone carrying this T cell receptor (beta chain) was recorded at least ten times. The V end lost 3 bases, the J end lost 9 bases, and 12 bases lay between the germline ends. The CDR3 covers 13 residues. Germline assignment: CDR1 DFQATT and CDR2 SNEGSKA (reference sequence). The sample is drawn from a study of neurological immune-mediated disorders. TCRdb reprocessed the 5' RACE reads with MiXCR, giving one entry per CDR3 protein. The data show about 80,000 distinct CDR3 sequences, more than 5% seen once. Documented time point: longitudinal time-point 2. The J gene is TRBJ1-6, the V gene TRBV20-1; a weak D match, TRBD1 (6 bases). The sequenced sample was PBMCs. This TCR derives from a woman in her sixties or seventies with multiple sclerosis. DNA for the CDR3: TGCAGTGCTAGGGACAGAGGTACTTCACCCCTCCACTTT. It specifies CSARDRGTSPLHF.